The entry that follows covers one TCR beta chain sequence. The target antigen is unknown. This CDR3 has 18 amino acids. Trimming cost V 3 bases and J 1 base; bases outside gene matches: 4. The V gene's germline CDR1 is MGHRA and CDR2 YSYEKL. This sample was included in a study of OX40 agonist ivuxolimab in advanced cancers. Study overall: Patients took ivuxolimab, an agonistic anti-OX40 (CD134) antibody. Overall study findings and caveats: In a subset of nonresponders, normalized T-cell clonal expansion was also low. Among expanded peripheral T cells, antigen specificity went undetermined.

Here immunoSEQ multiplex PCR was the method, and the copy in TCRdb shows in-frame clones only, minus some. The sample gives 68,000 or so clones, about 82% of which show up once; approximately 11% is in the top ten. The gene calls are TRBV4-1 and TRBJ2-4; 15 positions match TRBD2. The specimen was CD4+ or CD8+ T cells sorted from blood, collected in a trial of the OX40 agonist ivuxolimab. This clonotype was obtained from an adult with an advanced solid tumor such as melanoma, head and neck, liver or kidney cancer. This CDR3 is CASSQGLAGGRAKNIQYF. The DNA of the CDR3 is TGCGCCAGCAGCCAGGGACTAGCGGGAGGTAGGGCCAAAAACATTCAGTACTTC.